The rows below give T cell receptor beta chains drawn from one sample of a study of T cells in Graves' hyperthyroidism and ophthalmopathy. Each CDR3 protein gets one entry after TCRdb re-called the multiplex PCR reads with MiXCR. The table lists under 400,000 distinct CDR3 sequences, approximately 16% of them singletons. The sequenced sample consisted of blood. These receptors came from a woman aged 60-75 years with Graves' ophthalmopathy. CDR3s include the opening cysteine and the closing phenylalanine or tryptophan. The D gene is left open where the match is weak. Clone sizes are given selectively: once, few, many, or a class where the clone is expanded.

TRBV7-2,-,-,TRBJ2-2,TGTGCCAGCAGCTTGAACAGTGTGAACACCGGGGAGCTGTTTTTT,CASSLNSVNTGELFF
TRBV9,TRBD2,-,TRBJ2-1,TGTGCCAGCAGCGTTTTAGCGGGAGGATACTACAATGAGCAGTTCTTC,CASSVLAGGYYNEQFF
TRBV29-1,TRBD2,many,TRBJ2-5,TGCAGCGTGGGGCTAGCGGGAGGGCTCTCAGAGACCCAGTACTTC,CSVGLAGGLSETQYF
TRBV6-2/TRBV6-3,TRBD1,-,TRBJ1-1,TGTGCCAGCAGCACGCGGGACAGGGGATACACTGAAGCTTCCTTT,CASSTRDRGYTEASF
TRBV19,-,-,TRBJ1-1,TGTGCCAGTAGTAGGCACTCAACACAGAACACTGAAGCTTTCTTT,CASSRHSTQNTEAFF
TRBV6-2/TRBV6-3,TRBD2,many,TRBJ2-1,TGTGCCAGCACCCAACCGCCGGGAGGTCTCTACAATGAGCAGTTCTTC,CASTQPPGGLYNEQFF
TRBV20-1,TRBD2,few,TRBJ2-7,TGCAGTGCTAGAGACTGGCGGGAGGTATACGAGCAGTACTTC,CSARDWREVYEQYF
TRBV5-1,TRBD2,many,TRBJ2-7,TGCGCCAGCAACATTAATAGCGGGAGGGGCGAGCAGTACTTC,CASNINSGRGEQYF
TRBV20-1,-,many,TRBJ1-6,TGCAGTGCTAGAGATCCGGGGGGCGCCGATAATTCACCCCTCCACTTT,CSARDPGGADNSPLHF
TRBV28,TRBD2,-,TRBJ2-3,TGTGCCAGCAGGCCAGCGGGAGGGCAGGTAGATACGCAGTATTTT,CASRPAGGQVDTQYF
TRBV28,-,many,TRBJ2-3,TGTGCCAGCAGGCTACCGGGGGTAGGCACAGATACGCAGTATTTT,CASRLPGVGTDTQYF
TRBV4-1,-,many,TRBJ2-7,TGCGCCACCCGCAACGGGGCCGGGGAGCAGTACTTC,CATRNGAGEQYF
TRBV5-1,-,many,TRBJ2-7,TGCGCCAGCAGCTTGGTAGGAGGGCGGGAAGAGCAGTACTTC,CASSLVGGREEQYF
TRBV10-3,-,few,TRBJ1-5,TGTGCCACCGGCGCGGATCATGCCGCCCAGCATTTT,CATGADHAAQHF
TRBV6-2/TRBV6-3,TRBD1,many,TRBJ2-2,TGTGCCAGCAGGCCTACCTCTACAGGGGCCCGAAGAACCGGGGAGCTGTTTTTT,CASRPTSTGARRTGELFF
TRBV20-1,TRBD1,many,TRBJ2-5,TGCAGTGCTAGAGGGGGACAGGGAGGGGAGACCCAGTACTTC,CSARGGQGGETQYF
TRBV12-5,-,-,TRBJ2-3,TGTGCTAGTGGTCTGGGTACCGCCACAGATACGCAGTATTTT,CASGLGTATDTQYF
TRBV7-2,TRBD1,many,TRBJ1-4,TGTGCCAGCAGCACTGGACAGGGTTTTGAAAAACTGTTTTTT,CASSTGQGFEKLFF
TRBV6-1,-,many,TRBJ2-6,TGTGCCAGCAGTGACCCCCCAGGGAGGACCGCCTCTGGGGCCAACGTCCTGACTTTC,CASSDPPGRTASGANVLTF
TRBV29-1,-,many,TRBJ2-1,TGCAGCGTCCCCCCCGGAGGGGACCCCAATGAGCAGTTCTTC,CSVPPGGDPNEQFF
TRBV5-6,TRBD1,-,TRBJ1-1,TGTGCCAGCAGCGGGGACAGGGGGCTGGCTGAAGCTTTCTTT,CASSGDRGLAEAFF
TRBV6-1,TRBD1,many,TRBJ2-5,TGTGCCATCCTGACCGGACAGGGGCGTTCGGAGACCCAGTACTTC,CAILTGQGRSETQYF
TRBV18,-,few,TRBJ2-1,TGTGCCAGCTCACCACCGAGTACAGCCTACAATGAGCAGTTCTTC,CASSPPSTAYNEQFF
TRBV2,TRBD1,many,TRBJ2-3,TGTGCCAGCAGTTGGAGGACAGGGGGAGCAGATACGCAGTATTTT,CASSWRTGGADTQYF
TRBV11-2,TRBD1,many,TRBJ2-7,TGTGCCAGCAGCTTAAAGGACAGGGAATCCTACGAGCAGTACTTC,CASSLKDRESYEQYF
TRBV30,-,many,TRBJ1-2,TGTGCCTGGAGTGACGGGGGGTTAGGCTACACCTTC,CAWSDGGLGYTF
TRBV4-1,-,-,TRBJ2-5,TGCGCCAGCAGCCAGGAAGACTATCAAGAGACCCAGTACTTC,CASSQEDYQETQYF
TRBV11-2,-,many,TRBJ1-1,TGTGCCAGCAGCTTAGGGTTGGCCCTGCGGGAAGCTTTCTTT,CASSLGLALREAFF
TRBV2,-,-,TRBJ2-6,TGTGCCAGCAGTCCTACAGGCTCTGGGGTCAACGTCCTGACTTTC,CASSPTGSGVNVLTF
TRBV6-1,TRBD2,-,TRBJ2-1,TGTGCCAGCAGTTCCCGACTAGCAGGGCAGTTCTTC,CASSSRLAGQFF
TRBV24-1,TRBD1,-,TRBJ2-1,TGTGCCACCAGTGACCACGGACAGGGAAGGGATGGGCAGTTCTTC,CATSDHGQGRDGQFF